The 18 T cell receptor beta chains below come from one sample, sequenced in a study of patients and donors after allogeneic stem cell transplantation (dated by TCRdb to 2018 to 2020). Library preparation employed RT-PCR. The instrument was a NextSeq 550. In-frame beta chains were kept once TCRdb had trimmed the public reads at Q25 with fastp and called clones with MiXCR. Each entry merges the rows of one CDR3 protein and shows their most common DNA and genes. The sample table lists around 150,000 distinct CDR3 sequences, about two fifths of them with a count of one. The ten largest clones add up to 50% of the sample. The sequencing input was blood, either unsorted or a sorted T cell fraction (not recorded which). These TCRs come from a human donor who was either an allogeneic HSCT recipient or a stem cell or donor lymphocyte infusion donor (not recorded which). It is not recorded whose cells these are; they may come from a transplant donor.

This rearrangement joins TRBV18 to TRBJ2-7; 9 nucleotides agree with TRBD1. Trimming removed 1 base from V and 5 bases from J; junction bases left unmatched: 6. The CDR3 extends over 15 amino acids. Germline-derived CDR1 and CDR2 are KGHSH and LQKENI. CDR3 DNA sequence: TGTGCCAGCTCACCACTGGGGACAGGGAGAAACGAGCAGTACTTC. Translating gives CASSPLGTGRNEQYF.

This chain connects TRBV28 to TRBJ2-7, with D perhaps TRBD1 or TRBD2 (6 bases each). V was clipped by 3 bases and J by 1 base, with 13 bases between them. Germline CDR1 MDHEN, CDR2 SYDVKM. The length of the CDR3 is 15 residues. CDR3 DNA: TGTGCCAGCAGTTTGGGGGGCTTAGCGTCCTACGAGCAGTACGTC. Translated: CASSLGGLASYEQYV.

The V call is TRBV6-1, the J call TRBJ1-1; D not certain. CDR1 is MNHNS and CDR2 is SASEGT in the germline V gene. Trimming took off 5 bases at V and 6 bases at J, with 13 bases between the two ends. This CDR3 is built from 13 residues. Written as DNA, the CDR3 is TGTGCCAGCAGTCCCCTCCGCGCAGCTGAAGCTTTCTTT. It encodes CASSPLRAAEAFF.

The V gene is TRBV2, the J gene TRBJ2-1; no clear D gene. The length of the CDR3 is 15 residues. Germline-derived CDR1 and CDR2 are SNHLY and FYNNEI. V lost 6 bases to trimming and J lost 0 bases, with 12 bases between them. CDR3 sequence (DNA): TGTGCCAGCAGCAGCAGTCGGAGCTCCTACAATGAGCAGTTCTTC. Its translation is CASSSSRSSYNEQFF.

CDR3 in amino acids: CASSLGTGNDGYTF. Written as DNA, the CDR3 is TGTGCCAGCAGTCTGGGGACAGGGAACGATGGCTACACCTTC. The V and J genes are TRBV27 and TRBJ1-2; 9 bases match TRBD1. With V trimmed by 5 bases and J by 6 bases, 7 bases remained unmatched. Germline CDR1 MNHEY, CDR2 SMNVEV (reference sequence). CDR3 size: 14 residues.

This rearrangement joins TRBV28 to TRBJ1-2; D gene uncertain. The CDR3 spans 16 residues. V lost 5 bases and J 6 bases, leaving 22 bases between the germline ends. CDR1 MDHEN and CDR2 SYDVKM come from the germline V gene. The CDR3 region is CASSPGALHSGNGYTF. As DNA, the CDR3 is TGTGCCAGCAGTCCGGGAGCCTTACACTCCGGGAATGGCTACACCTTC.

The chain joins TRBV27 to TRBJ2-1; 10 bases map to TRBD2. Germline CDR1 reads MNHEY; CDR2 reads SMNVEV (reference sequence). J lost 9 bases, V lost 3 bases, and 5 bases had no gene match. The CDR3 sequence is 14 residues long. CDR3 sequence: CASSFSGGMGEQFF. For the CDR3, the DNA is TGTGCCAGCAGTTTTAGCGGGGGGATGGGTGAGCAGTTCTTC.

The chain combines TRBV4-3 with TRBJ2-7, with a tentative D call TRBD1 (6 bases). The CDR3 is made up of 17 amino acids. Germline-derived CDR1 and CDR2 are LGHNA and YSLEER. Trimming shortened V by 1 base and J by 4 bases, and 20 bases separated the two germline ends. The CDR3: CASSQGVQGYTGYEQYF. The CDR3 DNA reads TGCGCCAGCAGCCAAGGAGTACAGGGATATACGGGGTACGAGCAGTACTTC.

This clonotype was found a few times. This chain links TRBV12-3 or TRBV12-4 with TRBJ1-2; D is possibly TRBD1 (6 bases). V lost 7 bases and J lost 4, with 19 bases in between. This CDR3 is built from 15 residues. The CDR3 loop is CASTPGGARGYGYTF. The CDR3 nucleotides read TGTGCCAGCACCCCGGGGGGGGCCCGTGGCTATGGCTACACCTTC.

V usage is TRBV5-6 and J usage is TRBJ1-1; tentatively, D is TRBD1 (6 bases). CDR1 SGHDT and CDR2 YYEEEE come from the germline V gene. The CDR3 totals 15 residues. V was pared by 1 base and J by 0 bases, with 10 bases between. As DNA, the CDR3 is TGTGCCAGCAGCTTGCAGGGGACCCTGAACACTGAAGCTTTCTTT. Translating gives CASSLQGTLNTEAFF. Complete variable domain (other parts from reference TRBV5-6 and TRBJ1-1): DAGVTQSPTHLIKTRGQQVTLRCSPKSGHDTVSWYQQALGQGPQFIFQYYEEEERQRGNFPDRFSGHQFPNYSSELNVNALLLGDSALYLCASSLQGTLNTEAFFGQGTRLTVV.

The CDR3 sequence: CASSQVDRDGYTF. The CDR3 coding sequence is TGTGCCAGCAGCCAAGTTGACAGGGATGGCTACACCTTC. J is TRBJ1-2 and V is TRBV4-2; 7 bases line up with TRBD1. Germline CDR1 and CDR2: LGHNA and YNFKEQ. The CDR3 runs 13 residues. J gave up 6 bases and V 1 base, and 2 bases lay outside the gene matches.

A few counts support this clonotype. The rearrangement links TRBV18 to TRBJ1-4; D is perhaps TRBD1 (5 bases). The germline V gene encodes CDR1 KGHSH and CDR2 LQKENI. Trimming removed 6 bases at V and 0 bases at J, with 11 bases between. The CDR3 sequence is 15 residues long. CDR3 coding DNA: TGTGCCAGCTCCCGGGACCGCGCAACTAATGAAAAACTGTTTTTT. Its translation is CASSRDRATNEKLFF.

J is TRBJ2-3 and V is TRBV20-1; TRBD1 agrees at 10 bases. Germline V gene sequence: CDR1 DFQATT, CDR2 SNEGSKA (reference sequence). After removal of 6 bases from V and 7 bases from J, the junction contained 7 bases not matched to a gene. This CDR3 contains 13 residues. CDR3: CSATGTGVNTQYF. For the CDR3, the DNA is TGCAGTGCAACCGGGACAGGGGTAAATACGCAGTATTTT.

This clonotype was found a few times. The gene calls are TRBV12-3 or TRBV12-4 and TRBJ1-1; no reliable D call. The germline V and J ends were trimmed by 6 bases and 0 bases, with 11 bases remaining between them. The CDR3 is 14 amino acids. CDR3 nucleotides: TGTGCCAGCAGCCCGCCCAGCATGAACACTGAAGCTTTCTTT. Translation gives CASSPPSMNTEAFF.

V and J are TRBV25-1 and TRBJ2-1; tentative D call: TRBD2 (5 bases). The CDR3 consists of 14 residues. Between the trimmed V and J ends, which lost 5 bases and 4 bases, there was a span of 12 bases. From germline, CDR1 is MGHDK and CDR2 SYGVNS. CDR3 nucleotides: TGTGCCAGCAGTTCAGGACTCTGGTACAATGAGCAGTTCTTC. It specifies CASSSGLWYNEQFF.

This clonotype was recorded a few times. The V gene is TRBV6-6, the J gene TRBJ1-1; possibly TRBD1 for D (5 bases). Germline values: CDR1 MNHNY, CDR2 SVGAGI (reference sequence). The CDR3 runs 16 residues. Trimming stripped 2 bases from V and 3 bases from J, with 16 bases between. Here the CDR3 reads CASSYGVGVADTEAFF. The DNA of the CDR3 is TGTGCCAGCAGTTACGGAGTGGGGGTGGCCGACACTGAAGCTTTCTTT.

This clonotype was detected once. J is TRBJ2-3 and V is TRBV10-3; D call uncertain. V shed 6 bases and J shed 2 bases, with 3 bases lying between them. Germline V gives CDR1 ENHRY, CDR2 SYGVKD. The length of the CDR3 is 11 residues. The CDR3 DNA sequence: TGTGCCATCAGCGACACAGATACGCAGTATTTT. This encodes CAISDTDTQYF.

This chain joins TRBV24-1 and TRBJ2-1, with 10 positions matching TRBD2. Germline V CDR1 and CDR2: KGHDR, SFDVKD. The CDR3 runs to 14 residues. J gave up 10 bases and V 4 bases, and 6 bases lay outside the gene matches. CDR3 in DNA: TGTGCCACCAGTGAAAGCGGGGGGGCGGAAGAGCAGTTCTTC. Protein: CATSESGGAEEQFF.